This TCR beta chain stems from a study of blood T cell repertoires in COVID-19. Study-wide background: Whether acute or convalescent, the COVID-19 samples came from the United States, Italy and Spain. From T cells, B-cell-depleted T cells, or PBMCs came the material, which was cDNA or gDNA.

Trimming removed 6 bases at V and 1 base at J, with 13 bases between. This CDR3 is built from 14 residues. Germline V CDR1 and CDR2: ENHRY, SYGVKD. Original data processing: Using reference gene primer amplification, nucleated cell counts were estimated. Repertoires were generated with immunoSEQ multiplex PCR, while TCRdb's copy carries only in-frame clones and drops some. V, J and clone size derive from that table, while D and trimming were established from the DNA sequence. The table records fewer than 250,000 clones, roughly 80% of them present only once. This receptor was taken from a woman in her 70s with acute or convalescent COVID-19. The sample comprised peripheral blood. The genes are TRBV10-3 and TRBJ2-7, with a weak D call TRBD2 (6 bases). Here the CDR3 reads CAISPGLTSYEQYF. CDR3 nucleotide sequence: TGTGCCATCAGCCCGGGACTTACTTCCTACGAGCAGTACTTC.